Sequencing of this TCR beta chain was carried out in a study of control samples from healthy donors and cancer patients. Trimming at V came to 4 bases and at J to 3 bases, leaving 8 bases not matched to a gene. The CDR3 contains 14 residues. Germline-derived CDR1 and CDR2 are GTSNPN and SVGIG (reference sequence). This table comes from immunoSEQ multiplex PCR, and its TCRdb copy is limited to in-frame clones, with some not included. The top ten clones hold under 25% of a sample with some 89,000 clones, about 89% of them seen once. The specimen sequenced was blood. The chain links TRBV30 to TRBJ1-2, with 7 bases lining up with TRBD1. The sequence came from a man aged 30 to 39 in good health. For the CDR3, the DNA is TGTGCCTGGAAGAGCGACAGGGCGGACTATGGCTACACCTTC. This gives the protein CAWKSDRADYGYTF.